These 23 T cell receptor beta chains were all obtained from the same sample, sequenced in a study of regulatory T cells in long-lasting Graves disease. This sample's time point: persistent/refractory GD, antithyroid drugs over 5 years with positive TRAb. Generation of the TCR library employed RNA extracted from PBMCs. CDR3-region Arm-PCR and iRepertoire HTBI primers produced the TCR beta libraries. Each CDR3 protein is one row after TCRdb ran MiXCR on the multiplex PCR reads. The sample holds a few hundred thousand distinct CDR3 sequences; about a quarter are singletons and the top ten take around 24%. The source material was peripheral blood mononuclear cells (PBMCs), sampled when the disease was refractory, from a patient treated with antithyroid drugs. These receptors all stem from a female donor with Graves disease.

The chain couples TRBV27 to TRBJ2-2, with a weak D call TRBD1 (5 bases). V lost 7 bases and J 6 bases, leaving 15 bases between the germline ends. This CDR3 is built from 14 residues. Germline loops: CDR1 MNHEY, CDR2 SMNVEV (reference sequence). The CDR3 reads CASTNRFISGELFF. CDR3 nucleotides: TGTGCCAGCACGAACAGGTTCATCTCCGGGGAGCTGTTTTTT.

The chain uses TRBV11-2 and TRBJ2-7; 12 nucleotides match TRBD1. The CDR3 is 16 residues long. Germline CDR1 is SGHAT and CDR2 is FQNNGV. J gave up 3 bases and V 5 bases, and 8 bases lay outside the gene matches. CDR3 sequence reads: CASSRTGTGGFYEQYF. Written as DNA, the CDR3 is TGTGCCAGCAGCCGGACCGGGACAGGGGGCTTCTACGAGCAGTACTTC. Full variable domain (rest looked up from reference TRBV11-2 and TRBJ2-7): EAGVAQSPRYKIIEKRQSVAFWCNPISGHATLYWYQQILGQGPKLLIQFQNNGVVDDSQLPKDRFSAERLKGVDSTLKIQPAKLEDSAVYLCASSRTGTGGFYEQYFGPGTRLTVT.

The chain couples TRBV5-1 to TRBJ2-7; 15 nucleotides agree with TRBD2. Germline trimming cut 0 bases from V and 0 bases from J; bases unmatched to any gene: 7. The CDR3 is 19 residues long. Looked up from germline, CDR1 is SGHRS and CDR2 is YFSETQ. The CDR3 reads CASSLAVGLAGGDSYEQYF. For the CDR3, the DNA is TGCGCCAGCAGCTTGGCCGTTGGACTAGCGGGAGGGGACTCCTACGAGCAGTACTTC.

Here the CDR3 reads CASSSFGQGATEAFF. The DNA for the CDR3 is TGTGCCAGCTCCAGTTTTGGACAGGGGGCAACTGAAGCTTTCTTT. This chain connects TRBV18 to TRBJ1-1; 11 nucleotides align to TRBD1. Per the germline V gene, CDR1 is KGHSH and CDR2 is LQKENI. Trimming took 6 bases from V and 5 from J; bases not matched to a gene: 8. The CDR3 consists of 15 residues. The full variable domain, in which reference TRBV18 and TRBJ1-1 provide the parts outside the CDR3, is NAGVMQNPRHLVRRRGQEARLRCSPMKGHSHVYWYRQLPEEGLKFMVYLQKENIIDESGMPKERFSAEFPKEGPSILRIQQVVRGDSAAYFCASSSFGQGATEAFFGQGTRLTVV.

A few counts support this clonotype. CDR3 in amino acids: CASIPGQGPYEQYF. The CDR3 bases are TGTGCCAGCATCCCGGGACAGGGCCCCTACGAGCAGTACTTC. This rearrangement joins TRBV2 to TRBJ2-7; 9 nucleotides align to TRBD1. The V and J ends lost 7 bases and 2 bases, in that order; junction bases with no gene match: 6. CDR1 is SNHLY, CDR2 FYNNEI, per germline. The CDR3 is made up of 14 amino acids.

This clonotype was detected only a few times. The chain links TRBV2 to TRBJ1-1; 8 bases agree with TRBD1. CDR3 length: 14 residues. V dropped 7 bases and J dropped 2; count of bases not matched to a gene: 6. From germline, CDR1 is SNHLY and CDR2 FYNNEI. The CDR3 DNA follows: TGTGCCAGCACCTTCGACAGGGGAAACACTGAAGCTTTCTTT. Translating it yields CASTFDRGNTEAFF.

The chain joins TRBV10-3 to TRBJ1-5; D is ambiguous. Trimming removed 3 bases from V and 3 bases from J, with 9 bases in between. The V gene's germline CDR1 is ENHRY and CDR2 SYGVKD. The CDR3 is made up of 14 amino acids. Here the CDR3 DNA reads TGTGCCATCAGTGATGGGATTTCCAATCAGCCCCAGCATTTT. Translated, it gives CAISDGISNQPQHF.

This sequence joins TRBV12-5 and TRBJ1-1; D is unclear. CDR1 and CDR2 (germline): LGHNT, FRNRAP. V lost 7 bases and J lost 0, with 12 bases in between. The CDR3 totals 14 residues. This CDR3 is CASAYGAMNTEAFF. CDR3 bases: TGTGCTAGTGCCTACGGTGCCATGAACACTGAAGCTTTCTTT.

The table lists this clonotype with many counts. The genes are TRBV12-3 or TRBV12-4 and TRBJ2-5, with a weak D call TRBD1 (6 bases). The CDR3 runs 13 residues. V lost 4 bases and J lost 4, with 10 bases in between. CDR3 in DNA: TGTGCCAGCAGTTCCAGGGGCTCAGAGACCCAGTACTTC. It codes for CASSSRGSETQYF.

This clonotype was counted only a few times. This chain connects TRBV20-1 to TRBJ2-5, with D maybe TRBD1 (6 bases). V was trimmed by 0 bases and J by 2 bases, leaving 13 bases between them. Germline V gene data show CDR1 as DFQATT and CDR2 as SNEGSKA (reference sequence). CDR3 size: 15 residues. CDR3 sequence (DNA): TGCAGTGCTAGAGATCCCAGGGGACATCAAGAGACCCAGTACTTC. Its translation: CSARDPRGHQETQYF.

This clonotype was seen a few times. V is TRBV29-1 and J is TRBJ2-4; D is unclear. The CDR3 runs to 11 residues. Germline V CDR1 and CDR2: SQVTM, ANQGSEA. The ends were cut back, 3 bases at V and 8 bases at J, with 8 bases in the middle. The CDR3 DNA reads as TGCAGCGTTGACCTCGCGGACATTCAGTACTTC. This sequence encodes CSVDLADIQYF.

This clonotype showed up many times. This chain links TRBV28 with TRBJ1-5; D is unclear. Deletions cut 4 bases from V and 2 bases from J, with 12 bases between. The germline gives CDR1 MDHEN, CDR2 SYDVKM. CDR3 length: 15 residues. DNA of the CDR3: TGTGCCAGCAGTTCACCGGGTTCGGGCAATCAGCCCCAGCATTTT. Encoded protein: CASSSPGSGNQPQHF.

The chain uses TRBV3-1 and TRBJ2-7; D gene unclear. The CDR3 sequence is 14 residues long. V gave up 3 bases and J gave up 5 bases, with 14 bases separating them. Germline V gene sequence: CDR1 LGHDT, CDR2 YNNKEL (reference sequence). Here the CDR3 reads CASSQRPALHEQYF. Written as DNA, the CDR3 is TGTGCCAGCAGCCAGCGGCCAGCCCTCCACGAGCAGTACTTC.

This clonotype was picked up many times. This chain uses TRBV5-1 with TRBJ1-1, with TRBD1 as a possible D gene (5 bases). Germline V gene data show CDR1 as SGHRS and CDR2 as YFSETQ. V lost 4 bases, J lost 5 bases, and 21 bases lay in between. This CDR3 spans 16 amino acids. In DNA form, the CDR3 reads TGCGCCAGCAGCCCGAGCCTGGTTCAGGGAACAACTGAAGCTTTCTTT. Residues: CASSPSLVQGTTEAFF.

The genes are TRBV20-1 and TRBJ1-2; D might be TRBD1 (5 bases). The V end was cut by 5 bases, the J end by 6 bases, with 13 bases between. The V gene's germline CDR1 is DFQATT and CDR2 SNEGSKA (reference sequence). This CDR3 has 12 amino acids. CDR3 nucleotides: TGCAGTGCTCGGGGGGAGGGAAATGGCTACACCTTC. Amino acids: CSARGEGNGYTF.

V is TRBV2 and J is TRBJ2-2; unclear D gene. Germline CDR1 SNHLY, CDR2 FYNNEI. V lost 6 bases to trimming and J lost 4 bases, with 12 bases between them. The CDR3 has 14 residues. The CDR3 loop is CASSFPPSTGELFF. DNA for the CDR3: TGTGCCAGCAGCTTCCCCCCCAGCACCGGGGAGCTGTTTTTT.

This clonotype was found many times. The chain has TRBV3-1 and TRBJ1-1; D is undetermined. The CDR3 has 15 amino acids. Germline values: CDR1 LGHDT, CDR2 YNNKEL (reference sequence). The germline V and J ends were trimmed by 0 bases and 2 bases, with 10 bases remaining between them. CDR3 bases: TGTGCCAGCAGCCAAGATATGACACCCAACACTGAAGCTTTCTTT. Translating gives CASSQDMTPNTEAFF.

Here the CDR3 reads CASRALNYEQYF. Here the CDR3 DNA reads TGTGCCAGCAGGGCTCTTAACTACGAGCAGTACTTC. The V and J genes are TRBV27 and TRBJ2-7, with no clear D. Germline loops: CDR1 MNHEY, CDR2 SMNVEV (reference sequence). The CDR3 consists of 12 residues. V was shortened by 6 bases and J by 3 bases, with 9 bases between the two germline ends.

This clonotype was observed a handful of times. The rearrangement links TRBV2 to TRBJ2-3; TRBD2 agrees at 13 bases. J gave up 2 bases and V 6 bases, and 5 bases lay outside the gene matches. The CDR3 covers 16 residues. Germline values: CDR1 SNHLY, CDR2 FYNNEI. CDR3 bases: TGTGCCAGCAGGGCAACTAGCGGGAGGGCCACAGATACGCAGTATTTT. Translation: CASRATSGRATDTQYF.

In this sample, this clonotype turned up a few times. The gene calls are TRBV6-5 and TRBJ1-1; D gene uncertain. The CDR3 length is 14 residues. Trimming took off 2 bases at V and 6 bases at J, with 13 bases between the two ends. The V gene's germline CDR1 is MNHEY and CDR2 SVGAGI. The CDR3 nucleotides read TGTGCCAGCAGTTACGACCTGGGTTTGCCTGAAGCTTTCTTT. It specifies CASSYDLGLPEAFF.

The J gene is TRBJ1-1, the V gene TRBV28; D is unresolved. This CDR3 is built from 15 residues. CDR1 is MDHEN and CDR2 is SYDVKM in the germline V gene. Trimming pared 2 bases from V and 4 bases from J, leaving 14 bases between. The CDR3 region has the DNA TGTGCCAGCAGTTTAAAAATCTGGGGAGGCACTGAAGCTTTCTTT. This codes for CASSLKIWGGTEAFF.

CDR3 nucleotide sequence: TGTGCCAGTAGCAGCCTCGGTCATAGCAATCAGCCCCAGCATTTT. Translated: CASSSLGHSNQPQHF. This rearrangement joins TRBV19 to TRBJ1-5, with D unresolved. CDR3 length equals 15 residues. Germline CDR1 LNHDA, CDR2 SQIVND (reference sequence). V dropped 6 bases and J dropped 0 bases, with 12 bases sitting between them.

The genes are TRBV19 and TRBJ2-5, with 12 bases aligning to TRBD2. The CDR3 sequence is 15 residues long. J was trimmed by 5 bases and V by 3 bases; bases with no gene match: 4. Germline V gene sequence: CDR1 LNHDA, CDR2 SQIVND (reference sequence). The CDR3 is CASSIGLAGWETQYF. The CDR3 DNA follows: TGTGCCAGTAGTATCGGACTAGCGGGATGGGAGACCCAGTACTTC. The whole variable domain, filled in from reference TRBV19 and TRBJ2-5, reads DGGITQSPKYLFRKEGQNVTLSCEQNLNHDAMYWYRQDPGQGLRLIYYSQIVNDFQKGDIAEGYSVSREKKESFPLTVTSAQKNPTAFYLCASSIGLAGWETQYFGPGTRLLVL.